This is a list of T cell receptor beta chains from one sample in a study of blood T cells in healthy people across ages. TCRdb used MiXCR to reprocess the 5' RACE reads, holding one entry per CDR3 protein. Of about 680,000 distinct CDR3 sequences listed, approximately 50% are singletons. Sample: blood. These receptors originate from a woman aged 55-75 years in good health. The conserved cysteine and the conserved F or W are not part of the CDR3 here.

j_gene | v_gene | CDR3aa
TRBJ2-5 | TRBV27 | ASSLSFQETQY
TRBJ2-7 | TRBV5-1 | ASSLTGIRYEQY
TRBJ2-3 | TRBV15 | ATSARTDTQY
TRBJ1-2 | TRBV6-2/TRBV6-3 | ASRLLATTAGYT
TRBJ2-2 | TRBV2 | ASRGQGWFTGELF
TRBJ1-2 | TRBV3-1 | ASSLSRLQHYGYT
TRBJ2-4 | TRBV4-2 | ASSTLNIQY
TRBJ2-1 | TRBV20-1 | SALGLAGVYNEQF
TRBJ1-6 | TRBV7-2 | ASSPHGPNSPLH
TRBJ2-1 | TRBV5-1 | ASSLSLGVTRNEQF
TRBJ1-1 | TRBV29-1 | SVDRTVMNTEAF
TRBJ1-2 | TRBV4-2 | ASSPEETGNYGYT
TRBJ1-2 | TRBV7-2 | ASSTRQGFYGYT
TRBJ2-3 | TRBV20-1 | SAKYRESTDTQY
TRBJ2-1 | TRBV18 | ASSLSNRWGNNEQF
TRBJ2-1 | TRBV29-1 | SVEGTSGSYNEQF
TRBJ2-7 | TRBV29-1 | SVETGSVSYEQY
TRBJ1-1 | TRBV12-3/TRBV12-4 | ASSRDRNLMNTEAF
TRBJ2-3 | TRBV29-1 | SVVEDTQY